One and the same sample provided the 4 T cell receptor beta chains below, sequenced in a study of blood T cell repertoires in COVID-19 (dated by TCRdb to 2020 to 2022). Library creation used the immunoSEQ multiplex PCR assay. TCRdb retrieved this table from immuneACCESS and kept in-frame rearrangements only. Not all clones are present; in checked studies, unresolved V genes account for under half, and no reason is known for the remainder. The sample contains about 170,000 clones, 65% to 85% of them found a single time. Roughly a fifth of the sample is held by the ten biggest clonotypes. Sequenced sample: peripheral blood. These receptors were collected from a woman in her seventies who had recovered from COVID-19.

The chain links TRBV19 to TRBJ2-7; 12 bases fit TRBD1. The CDR3 spans 15 residues. Looked up from germline, CDR1 is LNHDA and CDR2 is SQIVND (reference sequence). V trimming: 9 bases; J trimming: 7 bases; junction bases outside the gene matches: 13. In DNA, the CDR3 is TGTGCCAGGGGAGGGACAGGGGGCCATCCGGGTGAGCAGTACTTC. The encoded protein is CARGGTGGHPGEQYF.

A few counts support this clone. The chain carries TRBV7-2 and TRBJ1-6; 9 bases align to TRBD1. There are 15 residues in the CDR3. Germline-derived CDR1 and CDR2 are SGHTA and FQGNSA. V lost 3 bases and J lost 9; bases outside the gene matches: 6. The CDR3 protein is CASSLGQGVGSPLHF. The CDR3, as DNA: TGTGCCAGCAGCTTGGGACAGGGTGTAGGTTCACCCCTCCACTTT.

This chain joins TRBV5-1 and TRBJ2-5; D possibly corresponds to TRBD2 (5 bases). Germline assignment: CDR1 SGHRS and CDR2 YFSETQ. This CDR3 contains 17 residues. Trimming cost V 4 bases and J 0 bases, with 19 bases left between them. The CDR3: CASSPALSAPDQETQYF. CDR3 sequence (DNA): TGCGCCAGCAGCCCGGCCCTTAGCGCCCCGGACCAAGAGACCCAGTACTTC.

The chain has TRBV10-3 and TRBJ2-1; 11 nucleotides agree with TRBD2. Per the germline V gene, CDR1 is ENHRY and CDR2 is SYGVKD. With V trimmed by 4 bases and J by 0 bases, 8 bases remained unmatched. This CDR3 comprises 18 residues. The CDR3: CAISASSGRSSSYNEQFF. The CDR3 DNA reads as TGTGCCATCAGTGCGTCTAGCGGGAGGTCGAGCTCCTACAATGAGCAGTTCTTC.